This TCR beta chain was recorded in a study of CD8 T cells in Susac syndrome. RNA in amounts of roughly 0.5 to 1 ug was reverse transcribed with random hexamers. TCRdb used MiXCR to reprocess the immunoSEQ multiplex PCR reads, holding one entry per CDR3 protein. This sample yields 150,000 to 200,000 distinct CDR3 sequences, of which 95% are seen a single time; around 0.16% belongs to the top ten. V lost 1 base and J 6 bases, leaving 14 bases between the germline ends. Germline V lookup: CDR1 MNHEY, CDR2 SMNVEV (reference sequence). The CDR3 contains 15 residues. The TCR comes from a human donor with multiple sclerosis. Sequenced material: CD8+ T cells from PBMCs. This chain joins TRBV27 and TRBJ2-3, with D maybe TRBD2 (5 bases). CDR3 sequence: CASSLYDPRADTQYF. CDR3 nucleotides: TGTGCCAGCAGTTTATACGACCCGCGGGCGGATACGCAGTATTTT.